This T cell receptor (beta chain) was found in a study of T cell repertoires in cytomegalovirus infection. Study-level background: TCR beta signatures that were public indicated CMV infection and matching HLA type. Study results and limitations: Summed frequency of shared TCR beta families picked out CMV carriers who also had the relevant HLA.

TCRdb called the reads again in MiXCR, with one record for every CDR3 protein. The sample includes around 630,000 distinct CDR3 sequences, 24% of them seen just once. Details on this clonotype: The antigen is not known.

Deletions cut 3 bases from V and 5 bases from J, with 10 bases between. The CDR3 length is 13 residues. Germline CDR1 LNHDA, CDR2 SQIVND (reference sequence). The TCR was taken from a human donor in good health (CMV status not recorded). Some clones in this sample may be carry-over from other donors' samples. This chain uses TRBV19 with TRBJ1-1; unclear D gene. Material: CD8+ T cells from PBMCs. Written as DNA, the CDR3 is TGTGCCAGTAGTATCTACCTCGGGACTGAAGCTTTCTTT. Translation: CASSIYLGTEAFF.